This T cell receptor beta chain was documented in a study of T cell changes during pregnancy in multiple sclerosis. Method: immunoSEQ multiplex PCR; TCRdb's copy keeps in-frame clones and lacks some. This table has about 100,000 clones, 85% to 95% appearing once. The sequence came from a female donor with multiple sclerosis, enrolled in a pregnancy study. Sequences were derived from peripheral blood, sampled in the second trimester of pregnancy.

Written as DNA, the CDR3 is TGTGCCAGCAGCCCCGGCTCGGGTTACAATCAGCCCCAGCATTTT. It translates to CASSPGSGYNQPQHF. V gene TRBV7-8 combines with J gene TRBJ1-5, with unresolved D. The CDR3 runs to 15 residues. The V gene's germline CDR1 is SGHVS and CDR2 FQNEAQ. V lost 5 bases and J 3 bases, leaving 14 bases between the germline ends.